This T cell receptor beta chain is drawn from a study of blood T cell repertoires in COVID-19 (dated by TCRdb to 2018 to 2021). For context, the study as a whole: The collaborator samples originated in the United States, Italy and Spain and spanned the acute and convalescent phases of COVID-19. The prospective study material was composed of cDNA or gDNA derived from T cells, B-cell-depleted T cells, or PBMCs. Deeply sampled blood TCRbeta repertoires from subjects exposed to, actively infected with, or recovered from COVID-19 were included in the dataset. The repertoires were released in a freely available public database intended as a resource for research on the immune response to SARS-CoV-2. Samples were obtained from the ongoing ImmuneRACE study (first 160 participants) and from 950 to 1,500 subjects provided by 6 global collaborators. Nearly every sample came with metadata listing a de-identified subject ID, COVID-19 status, age in years and sex. HLA class I and class II types, where available, came from metadata supplied by the sample provider rather than from assay-based typing.

Notes on this clone: Its target antigen remains unknown. Base qualities are not recorded, but no much larger clone differs from it by a single base.

The immunoSEQ Assay, a bias-controlled multiplex PCR, was used to amplify TCRbeta CDR3 regions from genomic DNA. In the authors' own workflow: Within the assay, amplification of reference gene primers was used to estimate how many nucleated cells each sample contained. To quantify the absolute abundance of each unique TCRbeta CDR3 rearrangement, sequence reads were collapsed and filtered. For each sample, productive Simpson clonality was calculated by taking the square root of Simpson's diversity index across productive rearrangements. Held by TCRdb, this immuneACCESS table contains in-frame sequences only and omits some clones. Under half of the omission traces to an unresolved V gene where checked; the cause of the rest is unknown. From that table come the V and J calls and clone size; the DNA was used to work out D and trimming. Here the sample has 53,000 or so clones; roughly 84% occur a single time. The ten largest clones represent roughly 15% of the sample.

The collaborating institutions used their own protocols to collect whole blood in K2EDTA tubes. For TCRbeta analysis, collaborators shipped samples as frozen whole blood, isolated PBMCs, or DNA extracted from either of those sample types. General findings and caveats noted by the study authors: The amount of clinical and demographic metadata varied by source and participant and was provided uncurated.

V is reduced by 6 bases and J by 0 bases, leaving a spacing of 11 bases between them. The CDR3 holds 14 amino acids from the cysteine to the phenylalanine. Left in the record is the CDR3 DNA by itself, 42 bases read in frame from the first base. From the germline V gene, CDR1 is KGHSH and CDR2 is LQKENI. Sample: peripheral blood. Recombination joined TRBV18 with TRBJ2-5, with TRBD2 as a weak D call on 5 bases. The TCR was taken from a man between 65 and 85 years old with active COVID-19. The bases read TGTGCCAGCTCTACAGACGGGGACCAAGAGACCCAGTACTTC. The encoded protein is CASSTDGDQETQYF.